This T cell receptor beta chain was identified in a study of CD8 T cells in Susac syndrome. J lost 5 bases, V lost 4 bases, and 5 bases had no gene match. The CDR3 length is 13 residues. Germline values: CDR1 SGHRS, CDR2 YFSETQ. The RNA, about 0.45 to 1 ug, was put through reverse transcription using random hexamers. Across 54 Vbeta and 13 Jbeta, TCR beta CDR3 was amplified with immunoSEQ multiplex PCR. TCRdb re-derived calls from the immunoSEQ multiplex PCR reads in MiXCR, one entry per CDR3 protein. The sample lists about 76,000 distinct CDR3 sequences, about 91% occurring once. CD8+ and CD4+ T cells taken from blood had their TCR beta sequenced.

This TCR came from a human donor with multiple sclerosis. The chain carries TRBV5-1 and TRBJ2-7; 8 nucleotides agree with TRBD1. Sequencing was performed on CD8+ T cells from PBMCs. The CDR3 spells CASSLDRGDEQYF. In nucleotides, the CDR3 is TGCGCCAGCAGCCTCGACAGGGGCGACGAGCAGTACTTC. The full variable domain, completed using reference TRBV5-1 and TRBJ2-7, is KAGVTQTPRYLIKTRGQQVTLSCSPISGHRSVSWYQQTPGQGLQFLFEYFSETQRNKGNFPGRFSGRQFSNSRSEMNVSTLELGDSALYLCASSLDRGDEQYFGPGTRLTVT.